The next 8 T cell receptor beta chains were all read from a single sample in a study of blood T cell repertoires in COVID-19. Libraries were prepared by immunoSEQ multiplex PCR; TCRdb keeps only in-frame clonotypes and omits some of them. The table records 200,000 to 250,000 clones, roughly four fifths of them present only once. The sequenced sample was PBMCs or T cells enriched from blood (not recorded which). These TCRs come from a man in his 60s who had recovered from COVID-19.

This clone was counted a single time. This rearrangement joins TRBV6-5 to TRBJ1-2, with 11 bases lining up with TRBD1. Germline CDR1 and CDR2: MNHEY and SVGAGI. With V trimmed by 1 base and J by 3 bases, 4 bases remained unmatched. The length of the CDR3 is 16 residues. CDR3 in amino acids: CASSYFGQGADYGYTF. In nucleotides, the CDR3 is TGTGCCAGCAGTTACTTTGGACAGGGGGCAGACTATGGCTACACCTTC.

The chain links TRBV4-2 to TRBJ1-2; TRBD1 matches 7 bases. In germline, CDR1 is LGHNA, CDR2 YNFKEQ. This CDR3 spans 16 amino acids. V was pared by 0 bases and J by 1 base, with 5 bases of the junction left unmatched. The CDR3 loop is CASSQDRGQNNYGYTF. CDR3 DNA sequence: TGTGCCAGCAGCCAAGATAGGGGACAGAATAACTATGGCTACACCTTC.

This sequence joins TRBV7-8 and TRBJ2-6; D is unresolved. CDR3 size: 17 residues. Germline loops: CDR1 SGHVS, CDR2 FQNEAQ. Trimming took 3 bases from V and 0 from J, leaving 12 bases between them. This chain's CDR3 is CASSFVVESSGANVLTF. CDR3 in DNA: TGTGCCAGCAGCTTTGTGGTCGAGAGCTCTGGGGCCAACGTCCTGACTTTC.

This clone showed up many times. The chain uses TRBV7-6 and TRBJ1-2; no clear D gene. CDR1 is SGHVS and CDR2 is FNYEAQ in the germline V gene. The CDR3 length is 13 residues. V was shortened by 5 bases and J by 4 bases, with 11 bases between the two germline ends. The CDR3 region has the DNA TGTGCCAGCAGCGGCGGACTGGGCTATGGCTACACCTTC. Its protein product is CASSGGLGYGYTF.

The chain employs TRBV6-5 and TRBJ1-1, with 7 positions matching TRBD1. The V gene's germline CDR1 is MNHEY and CDR2 SVGAGI. The CDR3 has 13 residues. Losses at the gene ends were 6 bases for V and 1 base for J; bases not matched to a gene: 2. The CDR3 loop reads CASSWTGNTEAFF. The CDR3 coding sequence is TGTGCCAGCAGCTGGACAGGGAACACTGAAGCTTTCTTT.

The rearrangement uses TRBV5-5 and TRBJ2-7; D is possibly TRBD1 (6 bases). Germline-derived CDR1 and CDR2 are SGHKS and YYEKEE (reference sequence). Trimming pared 0 bases from V and 4 bases from J, leaving 14 bases between. This CDR3 is 15 amino acids long. CDR3 bases: TGTGCCAGCAGCTTGGTTGGGGGCGGCATTTACGAGCAGTACTTC. It translates to CASSLVGGGIYEQYF. Variable domain in full (rest from reference TRBV5-5 and TRBJ2-7): DAGVTQSPTHLIKTRGQQVTLRCSPISGHKSVSWYQQVLGQGPQFIFQYYEKEERGRGNFPDRFSARQFPNYSSELNVNALLLGDSALYLCASSLVGGGIYEQYFGPGTRLTVT.

Notes on this clone: One end of the junction is discordant with germline, which a read error may explain. Other DNA sequences of this sample code for an identical CDR3. The chain employs TRBV20-1 and TRBJ2-7; D call uncertain. This CDR3 is 11 amino acids long. Germline V lookup: CDR1 DFQATT, CDR2 SNEGSKA (reference sequence). The CDR3 nucleotides are TGCAGTGCTCAGACAAGCTACGAGCAGTATTTC. The encoded protein is CSAQTSYEQYF.

This chain connects TRBV4-3 to TRBJ2-7, with TRBD2 identical over 7 bases. The CDR3 length is 14 residues. V was pared by 0 bases and J by 4 bases, with 3 bases of the junction left unmatched. Germline V gene data show CDR1 as LGHNA and CDR2 as YSLEER. The CDR3 region is CASSQDSGGYEQYF. The CDR3 nucleotides read TGCGCCAGCAGCCAAGATTCGGGGGGATACGAGCAGTACTTC.